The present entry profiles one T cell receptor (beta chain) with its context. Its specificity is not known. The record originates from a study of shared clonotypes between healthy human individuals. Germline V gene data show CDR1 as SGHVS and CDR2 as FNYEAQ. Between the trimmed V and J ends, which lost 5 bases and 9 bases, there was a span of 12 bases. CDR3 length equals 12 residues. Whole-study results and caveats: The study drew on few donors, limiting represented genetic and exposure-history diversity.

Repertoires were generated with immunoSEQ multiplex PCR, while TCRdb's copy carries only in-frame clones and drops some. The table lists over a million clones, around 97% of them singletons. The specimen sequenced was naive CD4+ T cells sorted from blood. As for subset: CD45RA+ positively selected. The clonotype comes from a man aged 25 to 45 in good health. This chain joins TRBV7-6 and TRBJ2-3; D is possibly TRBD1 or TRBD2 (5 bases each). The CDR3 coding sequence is TGTGCCAGCAGCGCGACTGGGGGAACGCAGTATTTT. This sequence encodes CASSATGGTQYF.